This T cell receptor (beta chain) emerged from a study of T cell repertoires in cytomegalovirus infection (dated by TCRdb to about 2019). Regarding the research as a whole: Peptide stimulations targeted recently identified HLA-C-restricted CMV epitopes, whose presentation resists viral immunomodulation, together with well-studied HLA-B-restricted epitopes. Donor HLA type was relevant to the analysis, as public TCR beta signatures indicated carriage of CMV infection together with the matching HLA type.

The CDR3 sequence holds 16 residues, the cysteine and phenylalanine included. Of the read, only the CDR3 DNA is kept; its 48 bases are in frame from base 1. V gives up 2 bases and J gives up 4 bases, and the segment between their germline ends measures 14 bases. The germline V gene (reference sequence) specifies SEHNR as CDR1 and FQNEAQ as CDR2. In the paper's terms, the treatment or condition label means: in vitro stimulation with specific CMV peptide epitopes to enrich CMV-specific T cells. This clonotype was counted between two and nine times. Its antigen remains undetermined. Base qualities were left out, and no much larger clone turns up one base away. The instrument was an Illumina HiSeq 1500. The raw public reads went through TCRdb reprocessing: fastp at Q25, MiXCR clone calling, in-frame beta chains kept. A single entry per CDR3 protein holds the most common genes and DNA from its merged rows. The sample table contains some 350,000 distinct CDR3 sequences; only one count was recorded for nearly 35% of them. The ten biggest clones cover 13% of the sample.

What the research found in general, with its limitations: In the ex vivo response, HLA-C-restricted CMV-specific TCR beta clonotypes were dominant, and in two of eight donors the single most frequent clonotype came from this HLA-C-restricted group. In both this cohort and an independent cohort of more than 350 donors, the cumulative frequency of public TCR beta family members distinguished carriers of CMV infection plus the relevant HLA type.

The TCR originated in a human donor in good health (CMV status not recorded). Some clones in this sample may be carry-over from other donors' samples. The chain links TRBV7-9 with TRBJ2-2; D gene: possibly TRBD1, on 6 matching bases. The specimen was cultured PBMCs, collected from culture after CMV antigen stimulation. CDR3 region: CASSLRLQGGTGELFF. The DNA sequence is given as TGTGCCAGCAGCTTACGGTTACAGGGCGGCACCGGGGAGCTGTTTTTT.